This TCR beta chain is from a study of blood T cell repertoires in COVID-19. Study context: The origin of the acute and convalescent COVID-19 samples was the United States, Italy and Spain. In each case, the material was cDNA or gDNA derived from T cells, B-cell-depleted T cells, or PBMCs.

This CDR3 has 14 amino acids. Germline-derived CDR1 and CDR2 are SGHRS and YFSETQ. V dropped 4 bases and J dropped 3 bases, with 11 bases sitting between them. Methods used by the authors: The authors estimated nucleated cell counts from reference gene primer amplification. This table comes from immunoSEQ multiplex PCR, and its TCRdb copy is limited to in-frame clones, with some not included. V and J calls and clone size follow that table, whereas D and trimming were derived from the DNA. This sample carries roughly 70,000 clones, approximately 93% of them seen once, and the ten largest clones take around 2.6%.

The rearrangement links TRBV5-1 to TRBJ1-3, with D tentatively TRBD1 (6 bases). The sequence was obtained from a man between 50 and 59 years old with COVID-19, enrolled during active disease. The source material was peripheral blood. CDR3 in amino acids: CASSPGHFGNTIYF. DNA of the CDR3: TGCGCCAGCAGCCCGGGACATTTTGGAAACACCATATATTTT.